This is a list of T cell receptor beta chains from one sample in a study of vaccination effects on CD4 cells after COVID-19. Their antigens remain unidentified. The protocol was immunoSEQ multiplex PCR, while the TCRdb copy is restricted to in-frame clones and leaves out a portion. The profile shows 60,000 to 80,000 clones, just under 75% of them singletons. Specimen: CD4+ T cells from PBMCs cultured without peptide, collected after COVID-19 vaccination. The receptors were gathered from a human donor who received a COVID-19 vaccine. Both conserved end residues are trimmed from each CDR3.

>TRBV24-1|TRBJ2-2
ATSKTPTGELF
>TRBV5-1|TRBJ2-5
ASTGTGQETQY
>TRBV3-1/TRBV3-2|TRBJ1-1
ASTPGRWVNTEAF
>TRBV5-6|TRBJ2-3
ASSLAGTGGTDTQY
>TRBV27|TRBJ1-6
ASSLTGGNSPLH
>TRBV2|TRBJ2-4
ASSEPLRGVAKNIQY
>TRBV10-1|TRBJ2-1
ASRGHREGDSYNEQF
>TRBV2|TRBJ2-1
ASLRQGASNEQF
>TRBV7-9|TRBJ1-1
ASSLRSAYEAF
>TRBV7-3|TRBJ2-1
ASSRFSGRGYNEQF
>TRBV2|TRBJ1-2
ASGGERDTDNYGYT
>TRBV28|TRBJ1-5
ASSPETGVNQPQH
>TRBV10-3|TRBJ2-1
AISPLTGDFYNEQF
>TRBV4-2|TRBJ1-2
ASSRRGTYGYT
>TRBV18|TRBJ2-2
ASSPPRVATGELF
>TRBV2|TRBJ1-5
ASTGQGAQPQH
>TRBV6-5|TRBJ1-1
ASSRDYETEAF
>TRBV10-1|TRBJ1-3
ASSRDGSGNTIY
>TRBV2|TRBJ2-3
ASREGTSTDTQY
>TRBV7-3|TRBJ2-5
ASSLAGGLETQY
>TRBV28|TRBJ1-4
ASSLLGMPNEKLF
>TRBV19|TRBJ2-1
ASSPPPAISYNEQF
>TRBV6-5|TRBJ2-3
ASGAGGGDTQY
>TRBV6-2/TRBV6-3|TRBJ2-5
ASSYELGGGLETQY
>TRBV2|TRBJ1-5
ASTNANQPQH
>TRBV12-3/TRBV12-4|TRBJ2-3
ASSLVVNTQY
>TRBV4-2|TRBJ1-5
ASSQDTQPQH
>TRBV2|TRBJ1-3
ASKGVGAGNTIY
>TRBV5-1|TRBJ1-4
ASSLVGIRATNEKLF
>TRBV2|TRBJ1-6
ASIRDRRSYNSPLH
>TRBV6-6|TRBJ1-4
ASIGQGAEKLF
>TRBV11-2|TRBJ1-3
ASSLGSRTVSGNTIY
>TRBV4-1|TRBJ1-2
ASSQDVRGSYGYT
>TRBV24-1|TRBJ1-3
ATSQTGNTIY
>TRBV20-1|TRBJ2-5
SASRGAGGQETQY
>TRBV6-1|TRBJ1-5
ASSERGIGSNQPQH
>TRBV29-1|TRBJ1-2
SVDREALSYGGYT
>TRBV6-6|TRBJ1-1
ASAATQANTEAF
>TRBV27|TRBJ2-3
ASSSRGGSTDTQY
>TRBV6-5|TRBJ1-2
ASSYSGSPRGYT
>TRBV29-1|TRBJ1-4
SVGGTGDEKLF
>TRBV24-1|TRBJ2-5
ATSELQTGVETQY
>TRBV14|TRBJ2-2
ASGKQGGTGELF
>TRBV5-4|TRBJ1-2
ASSSDGIYGYT
>TRBV9|TRBJ1-3
ASSAGDQGAGNTIY
>TRBV2|TRBJ1-3
ASSVMTASSGNTIY
>TRBV18|TRBJ2-1
ASSPPSQNNEQF
>TRBV5-4|TRBJ2-3
ASSLAPGQENTDTQY
>TRBV2|TRBJ1-1
ASTQGGTEAF
>TRBV30|TRBJ1-2
AWTTPGQLLYGYT
>TRBV5-1|TRBJ2-5
ASSLQGEETQY
>TRBV12-5|TRBJ2-2
ASGGQRTGELF
>TRBV2|TRBJ1-1
ASSGGQGTRSEAF
>TRBV30|TRBJ2-2
AWAAALSGELF
>TRBV20-1|TRBJ2-1
SASKGADNEQF
>TRBV2|TRBJ2-5
ASRGTSGGLNQETQY
>TRBV5-6|TRBJ1-6
ASSSPASSSYNSPLH
>TRBV2|TRBJ1-2
ASSEARGYT
>TRBV5-1|TRBJ2-5
ASSSVESGTQY
>TRBV7-2|TRBJ2-3
ASSLWGLAGGGGDTQY